Sequencing of this TCR beta chain was carried out in a study of T cell changes during pregnancy in multiple sclerosis. Some clones are missing from TCRdb's copy, which holds only in-frame ones; the method was immunoSEQ multiplex PCR. The repertoire holds around 62,000 clones, with roughly 93% as singletons. Losses at the gene ends were 2 bases for V and 5 bases for J; bases not matched to a gene: 2. In germline, CDR1 is SGDLS, CDR2 YYNGEE. The CDR3 totals 14 residues. The sample was CD8+ T cells from peripheral blood mononuclear cells, taken in the second trimester of pregnancy. The rearrangement joins TRBV9 to TRBJ2-2, with 8 bases identical to TRBD1. The sequence derives from a female donor with multiple sclerosis, enrolled in a pregnancy study. CDR3 loop: CASSVTGGTGELFF. CDR3 coding DNA: TGTGCCAGCAGCGTCACAGGGGGAACCGGGGAGCTGTTTTTT.